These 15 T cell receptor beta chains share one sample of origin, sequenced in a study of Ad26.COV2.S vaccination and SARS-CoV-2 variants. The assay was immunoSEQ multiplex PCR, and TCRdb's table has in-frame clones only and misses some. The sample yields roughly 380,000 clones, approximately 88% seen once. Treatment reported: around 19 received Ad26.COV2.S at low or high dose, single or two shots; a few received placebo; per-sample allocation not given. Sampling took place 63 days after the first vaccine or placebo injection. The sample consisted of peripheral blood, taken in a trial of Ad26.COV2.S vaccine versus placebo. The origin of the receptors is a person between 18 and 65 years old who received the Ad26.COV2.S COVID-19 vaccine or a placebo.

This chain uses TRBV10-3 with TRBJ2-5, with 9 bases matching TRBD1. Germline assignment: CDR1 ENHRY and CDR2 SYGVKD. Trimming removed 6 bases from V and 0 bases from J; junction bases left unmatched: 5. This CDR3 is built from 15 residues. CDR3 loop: CAISSDRGDQETQYF. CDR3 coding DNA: TGTGCCATCAGCTCGGACAGGGGTGACCAAGAGACCCAGTACTTC.

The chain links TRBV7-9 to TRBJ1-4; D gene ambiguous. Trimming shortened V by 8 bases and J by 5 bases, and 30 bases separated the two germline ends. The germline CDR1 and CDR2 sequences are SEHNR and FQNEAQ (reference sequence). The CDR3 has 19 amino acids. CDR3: CASRRFKGPQELANEKLFF. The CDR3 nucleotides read TGTGCCAGCCGCCGGTTCAAGGGCCCACAAGAATTAGCGAATGAAAAACTGTTTTTT.

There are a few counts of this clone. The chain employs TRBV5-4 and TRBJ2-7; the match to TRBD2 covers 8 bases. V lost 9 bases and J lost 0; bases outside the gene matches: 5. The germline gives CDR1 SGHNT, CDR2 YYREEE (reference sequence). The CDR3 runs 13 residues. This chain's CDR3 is CAMTGGASYEQYF. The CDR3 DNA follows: TGTGCCATGACGGGGGGGGCCTCCTACGAGCAGTACTTC.

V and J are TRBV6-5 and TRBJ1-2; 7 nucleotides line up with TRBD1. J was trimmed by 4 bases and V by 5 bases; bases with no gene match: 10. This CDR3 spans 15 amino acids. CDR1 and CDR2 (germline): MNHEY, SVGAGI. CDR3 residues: CASSHGAGGAYGYTF. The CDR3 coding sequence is TGTGCCAGCAGTCACGGGGCAGGGGGGGCCTATGGCTACACCTTC.

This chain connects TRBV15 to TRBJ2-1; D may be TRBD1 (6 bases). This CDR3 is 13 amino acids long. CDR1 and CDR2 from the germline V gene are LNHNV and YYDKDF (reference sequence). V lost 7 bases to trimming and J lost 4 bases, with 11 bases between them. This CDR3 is CATKTDRYNEQFF. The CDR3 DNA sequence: TGTGCCACCAAGACGGACAGATACAATGAGCAGTTCTTC. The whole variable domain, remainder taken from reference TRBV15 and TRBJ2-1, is DAMVIQNPRYQVTQFGKPVTLSCSQTLNHNVMYWYQQKSSQAPKLLFHYYDKDFNNEADTPDNFQSRRPNTSFCFLDIRSPGLGDTAMYLCATKTDRYNEQFFGPGTRLTVL.

The CDR3 region is CASSYPASGGITYEQYF. The CDR3 DNA is TGTGCCAGCAGTTACCCCGCTAGCGGGGGGATAACCTACGAGCAGTACTTC. V usage is TRBV6-2 or TRBV6-3 and J usage is TRBJ2-7; TRBD2 matches at 11 bases. The CDR3 loop spans 17 amino acids. Per the germline V gene, CDR1 is MNHEY and CDR2 is SVGEGT. V lost 2 bases to trimming and J lost 2 bases; unmatched junction nucleotides: 8.

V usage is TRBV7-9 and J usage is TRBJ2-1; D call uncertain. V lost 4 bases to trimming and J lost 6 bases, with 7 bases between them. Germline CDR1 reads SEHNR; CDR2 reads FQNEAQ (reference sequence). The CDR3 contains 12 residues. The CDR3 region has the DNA TGTGCCAGCAGCTACAAGGTCAATGAGCAGTTCTTC. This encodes CASSYKVNEQFF. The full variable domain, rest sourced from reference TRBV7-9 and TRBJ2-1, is DTGVSQNPRHKITKRGQNVTFRCDPISEHNRLYWYRQTLGQGPEFLTYFQNEAQLEKSRLLSDRFSAERPKGSFSTLEIQRTEQGDSAMYLCASSYKVNEQFFGPGTRLTVL.

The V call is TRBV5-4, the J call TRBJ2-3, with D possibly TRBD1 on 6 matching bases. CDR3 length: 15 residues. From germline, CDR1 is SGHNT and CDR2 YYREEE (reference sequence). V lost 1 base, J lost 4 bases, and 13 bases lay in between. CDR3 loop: CASSLYRDSADTQYF. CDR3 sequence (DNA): TGTGCCAGCAGCTTGTACAGGGATAGCGCAGATACGCAGTATTTT.

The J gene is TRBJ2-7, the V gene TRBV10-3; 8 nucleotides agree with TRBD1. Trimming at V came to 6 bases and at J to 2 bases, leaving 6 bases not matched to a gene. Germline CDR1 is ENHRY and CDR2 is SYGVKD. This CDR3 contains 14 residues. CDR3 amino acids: CAISTGTGAYEQYF. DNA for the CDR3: TGTGCCATCAGCACCGGGACAGGAGCCTACGAGCAGTACTTC.

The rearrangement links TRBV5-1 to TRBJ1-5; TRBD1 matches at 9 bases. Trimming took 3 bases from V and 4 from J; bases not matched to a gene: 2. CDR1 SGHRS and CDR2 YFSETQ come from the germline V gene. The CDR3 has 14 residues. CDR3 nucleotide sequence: TGCGCCAGCAGCTCCGGGACAGGGAATCAGCCCCAGCATTTT. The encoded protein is CASSSGTGNQPQHF.

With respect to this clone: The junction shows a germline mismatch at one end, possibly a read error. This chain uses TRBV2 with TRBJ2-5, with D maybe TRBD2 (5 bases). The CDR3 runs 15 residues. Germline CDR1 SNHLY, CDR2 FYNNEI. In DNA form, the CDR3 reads TGTGCCAGCAGAGAAGGACGGGGTTTTATGGAGACCCAGTACTTC. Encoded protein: CASREGRGFMETQYF.

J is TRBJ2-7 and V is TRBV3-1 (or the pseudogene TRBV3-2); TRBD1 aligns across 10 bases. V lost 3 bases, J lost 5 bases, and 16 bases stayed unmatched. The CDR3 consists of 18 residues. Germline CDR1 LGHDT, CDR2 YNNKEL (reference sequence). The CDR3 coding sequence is TGTGCCAGCAGCCAGCCGACAGGGGGCGGACCTCCTCTCCACGAGCAGTACTTC. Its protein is CASSQPTGGGPPLHEQYF.

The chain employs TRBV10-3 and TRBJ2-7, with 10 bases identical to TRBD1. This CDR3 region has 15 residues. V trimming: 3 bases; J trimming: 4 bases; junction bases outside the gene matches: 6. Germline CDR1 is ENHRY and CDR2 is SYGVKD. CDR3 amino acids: CAISDGTGVGYEQYF. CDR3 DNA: TGTGCCATCAGTGATGGGACAGGGGTCGGGTACGAGCAGTACTTC.

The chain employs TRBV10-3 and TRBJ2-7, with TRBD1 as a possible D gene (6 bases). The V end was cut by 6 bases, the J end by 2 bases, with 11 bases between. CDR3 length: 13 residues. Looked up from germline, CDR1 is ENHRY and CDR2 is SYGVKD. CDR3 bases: TGTGCCATCAGAGATGACAGGACCTACGAGCAGTACTTC. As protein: CAIRDDRTYEQYF.

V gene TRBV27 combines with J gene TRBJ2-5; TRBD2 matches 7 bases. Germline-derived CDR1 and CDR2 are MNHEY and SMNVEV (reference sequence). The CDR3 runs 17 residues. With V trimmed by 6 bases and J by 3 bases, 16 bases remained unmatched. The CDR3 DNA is TGTGCCAGCAGCTACCCCGGGACTACCGATGGGGAAGAGACCCAGTACTTC. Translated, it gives CASSYPGTTDGEETQYF.